This T cell receptor (beta chain) was retrieved from a study of blood T cell repertoires in COVID-19. The CDR3 has 15 amino acids. V was pared by 2 bases and J by 8 bases, with 11 bases of the junction left unmatched. Per germline, CDR1 MNHNS and CDR2 SASEGT. Assay used: immunoSEQ multiplex PCR; TCRdb lists only in-frame clones, some missing. The table lists around 380,000 clones, over 65% of them singletons, with 1.1% in the top ten. This clonotype was obtained from a human donor with acute or convalescent COVID-19. The donor label of this sample is uncertain. The rearrangement uses TRBV6-1 and TRBJ1-2, with TRBD1 identical over 7 bases. Specimen: peripheral blood. The CDR3 DNA reads as TGTGCCAGCAGTGAAACTGGGACGACAGGGCGAGGCTACACCTTC. Encoded protein: CASSETGTTGRGYTF.